The rows below give T cell receptor beta chains drawn from one sample of a study of blood T cell repertoires in COVID-19. The repertoire was sequenced with immunoSEQ multiplex PCR; TCRdb's copy has only in-frame clones and lacks some. This sample has more than 350,000 clones, with about 89% found just once. Material: peripheral blood. The receptors originated from a woman in her twenties or thirties with COVID-19, enrolled during active disease. Both conserved end residues are part of each CDR3. D genes are given only for firm matches. For some rows the clone size is stated as once, few or many, or as a class when expanded; others skip it.

-	TRBD1	TRBV27	TRBJ1-1	TGTGCCAGCAGTTTATACCCTCCCGGACAGGGATACATGAACACTGAAGCTTTCTTT	CASSLYPPGQGYMNTEAFF
-	TRBD2	TRBV27	TRBJ2-5	TGTGCCAGCAGCCCGACTAGCGGGAGATGGGAGACCCAGTACTTC	CASSPTSGRWETQYF
-	TRBD1	TRBV4-1	TRBJ1-6	TGCGCCAGCAGCCAACATGACAGGGGGCTCAATTCACCCCTCCACTTT	CASSQHDRGLNSPLHF
-	TRBD1	TRBV27	TRBJ2-7	TGTGCCAGCAGTTTTGGGGCAGGGGGCGCCGAGTACTTC	CASSFGAGGAEYF
many	TRBD1	TRBV10-2	TRBJ1-2	TGCGCCAGCAGTGAGCTGGGACAGGGAGTCTACACCTTC	CASSELGQGVYTF
-	-	TRBV5-4	TRBJ2-3	TGTGCCAGCAGCCCGCGGCGGGGTAGCGGAGGAGATACGCAGTATTTT	CASSPRRGSGGDTQYF
-	TRBD2	TRBV19	TRBJ2-1	TGTGCCAGTAGTTCCAAGTCTAGCGGGGGGCCTCATGAGCAGTTCTTC	CASSSKSSGGPHEQFF
-	TRBD1	TRBV7-9	TRBJ2-1	TGTGCCAGCAGCCAAAGGACAGGGGACTTAAATGAGCAGTTCTTC	CASSQRTGDLNEQFF
-	-	TRBV4-3	TRBJ2-3	TGCGCCAGCAGCCAAGAAACGGGGAGCACAGATACGCAGTATTTT	CASSQETGSTDTQYF
-	TRBD2	TRBV9	TRBJ2-1	TGTGCCAGCAGCGTCGGTTTTAGCGGGAGCCCCACTGGTAATGAGCAGTTCTTC	CASSVGFSGSPTGNEQFF
-	TRBD2	TRBV10-1	TRBJ2-3	TGCGCCAGCAGTGACGGGACTAGCCGCACAGATACGCAGTATTTT	CASSDGTSRTDTQYF
-	-	TRBV28	TRBJ2-3	TGTGCCGGAGGGGACAGAACTACCGTGGATACGCAGTATTTT	CAGGDRTTVDTQYF
-	TRBD2	TRBV7-2	TRBJ2-2	TGTGCCAGCAGCTTACTAGCGGCAGCGAACACCGGGGAGCTGTTTTTT	CASSLLAAANTGELFF
-	-	TRBV28	TRBJ1-6	TGTGCCAGCAGCCCAGGGGAACCCCTCCACTTT	CASSPGEPLHF
-	-	TRBV6-5	TRBJ2-7	TGTGCCAGCAGTTCCCCGGCCCGGGGCGAGCAGTACTTC	CASSSPARGEQYF
-	-	TRBV6-4	TRBJ2-3	TGTGCCAGCAGTGAAACTAGCAGCACAGATACGCAGTATTTT	CASSETSSTDTQYF
-	TRBD1	TRBV19	TRBJ2-5	TGTGCCAGTAGTATTTTGGACAGGGAAGAGACCCAGTACTTC	CASSILDREETQYF
-	TRBD1	TRBV11-2	TRBJ1-2	TGTGCCAGCAGCTTTGTAGATCAGGGGGACTATGGCTACACCTTC	CASSFVDQGDYGYTF
-	TRBD2	TRBV9	TRBJ2-1	TGTGCCAGCAGCGCCCAGGGACTAGCGGGAGCCAATGAGCAGTTCTTC	CASSAQGLAGANEQFF
-	-	TRBV30	TRBJ2-2	TGTGCCTGGAGATCTCCCGGGGGCACCGGGGAGCTGTTTTTT	CAWRSPGGTGELFF
-	TRBD2	TRBV10-3	TRBJ2-3	TGTGCCATCACGGGATCCCGGGGCGGGAGGGCCGCGGATACGCAGTATTTT	CAITGSRGGRAADTQYF
-	TRBD2	TRBV11-3	TRBJ2-1	TGTGCCGGCAGCCCAGTAACAGGTACTAGCGGGGCCTACAATGAGCAGTTCTTC	CAGSPVTGTSGAYNEQFF
-	TRBD1	TRBV6-5	TRBJ1-1	TGTGCCAGCAGTTCCCCGGGACAGCAGGCTTTCTTT	CASSSPGQQAFF
-	TRBD2	TRBV7-2	TRBJ2-3	TGTGCCAGCAGCCAAGGACTAGCATCAGATACGCAGTATTTT	CASSQGLASDTQYF
-	-	TRBV2	TRBJ2-5	TGTGCCAGCAGCGCCGTCAGGGGAGAGACCCAGTACTTC	CASSAVRGETQYF
-	-	TRBV3-1/TRBV3-2	TRBJ2-5	TGTGCCAGCAGCTCCCAGGGGATGCAAGAGACCCAGTACTTC	CASSSQGMQETQYF